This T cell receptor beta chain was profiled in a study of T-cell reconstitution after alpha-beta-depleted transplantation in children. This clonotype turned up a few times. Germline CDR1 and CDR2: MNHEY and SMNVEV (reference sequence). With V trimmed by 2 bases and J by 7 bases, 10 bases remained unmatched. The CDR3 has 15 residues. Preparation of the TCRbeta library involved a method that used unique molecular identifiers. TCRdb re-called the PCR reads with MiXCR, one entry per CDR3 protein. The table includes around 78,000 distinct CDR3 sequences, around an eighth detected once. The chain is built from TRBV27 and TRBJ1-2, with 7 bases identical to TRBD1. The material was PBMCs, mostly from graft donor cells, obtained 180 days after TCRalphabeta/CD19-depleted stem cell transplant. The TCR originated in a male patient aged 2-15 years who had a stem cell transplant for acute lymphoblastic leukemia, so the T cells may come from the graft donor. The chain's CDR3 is CASSLSRTGDGGYTF. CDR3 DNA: TGTGCCAGCAGTTTAAGTCGTACAGGGGACGGTGGCTACACCTTC.